One T cell receptor (beta chain) is described in this entry. Its matching antigen is unknown. PCR used 60 Vbeta primers and 13 Jbeta primers. Profiled with immunoSEQ multiplex PCR; TCRdb holds only in-frame clones, not every one. In the table there are 150,000 or so clones, 75% to 90% of which are singletons. This sample stems from a study of cytomegalovirus exposure and HLA in healthy donors. Across the study: Ancestry clustering placed roughly 86% of roughly 410 genotyped donors in the Caucasian-associated cluster.

Study-wide points: For TCR beta chains, V- and J-gene trimming was later linked to a missense DCLRE1C variant. Relative to the roughly 640-donor mean, N-insertions were reportedly fewer in an Asian-associated ancestry cluster in a later analysis.

This CDR3 contains 14 residues. The V gene end was trimmed by 5 bases and the J gene end by 2 bases; junction bases not matched to a gene: 5. Germline V gives CDR1 SGHNT, CDR2 YENEEA. The clonotype comes from a woman younger than 35 in good health and CMV-seronegative. Sequencing was done on a sample of PBMCs. V and J are TRBV11-3 and TRBJ2-7, with 8 bases aligning to TRBD1. CDR3 nucleotide sequence: TGTGCCAGCAGCCGTCGGGACAGGCCCTACGAGCAGTACTTC. It specifies CASSRRDRPYEQYF.